This is a list of T cell receptor beta chains from one sample in a study of blood T cell repertoires in COVID-19. Repertoires were generated with immunoSEQ multiplex PCR, while TCRdb's copy carries only in-frame clones and drops some. The table shows 320,000 or so clones, with more than 75% occurring only once. The sequencing sample was made of PBMCs or T cells enriched from blood (not recorded which). These receptor sequences come from a woman aged 25-40 years who had recovered from COVID-19. The conserved cysteine and the conserved F or W are not part of the CDR3 here. The order of the fields is J gene, V gene, D gene, CDR3 protein. D genes are given only for firm matches.

>TRBJ2-1|TRBV7-9|TRBD1
ASSKGQIGSYNEQF
>TRBJ2-5|TRBV7-6|TRBD2
ASSLMRGGGETQY
>TRBJ2-1|TRBV29-1|TRBD2
SVEGGTYNEQF
>TRBJ2-3|TRBV5-1|TRBD2
ASGGTSGFGTDTQY
>TRBJ1-2|TRBV19|NA
ASSDRLDARSYT
>TRBJ2-1|TRBV7-9|TRBD2
ASSERGATYNEQF
>TRBJ1-6|TRBV19|NA
ASSMNGNSPLH
>TRBJ1-2|TRBV5-4|TRBD1
ASSLAGGYGYT
>TRBJ1-5|TRBV30|NA
AWSKPRQGMNQPQH
>TRBJ1-1|TRBV28|NA
ASPKAGENTEAF
>TRBJ1-2|TRBV30|NA
AWSAEGNGYT
>TRBJ2-2|TRBV7-2|TRBD1
ATPPDRGQAGELF
>TRBJ2-1|TRBV7-2|TRBD2
ASSLTRLAGNNEQF
>TRBJ1-5|TRBV28|NA
ASSPSLTELREPQH
>TRBJ2-3|TRBV3-1/TRBV3-2|TRBD2
ASSHPASGGLSVTDTQY
>TRBJ1-6|TRBV6-2/TRBV6-3|NA
ASSSPRTASNSPLH
>TRBJ1-3|TRBV27|TRBD1
ASSRTGVGNTIY
>TRBJ2-7|TRBV14|NA
ASSQGGLEQY
>TRBJ2-3|TRBV7-9|NA
ASINGERNTDTQY
>TRBJ2-2|TRBV2|NA
ASSGQANTGELF
>TRBJ1-3|TRBV2|TRBD1
ASTGGKDFGSGNTIY
>TRBJ2-5|TRBV7-9|NA
ASSHRQKETQY
>TRBJ2-2|TRBV28|NA
ASSFQGHRTGELF